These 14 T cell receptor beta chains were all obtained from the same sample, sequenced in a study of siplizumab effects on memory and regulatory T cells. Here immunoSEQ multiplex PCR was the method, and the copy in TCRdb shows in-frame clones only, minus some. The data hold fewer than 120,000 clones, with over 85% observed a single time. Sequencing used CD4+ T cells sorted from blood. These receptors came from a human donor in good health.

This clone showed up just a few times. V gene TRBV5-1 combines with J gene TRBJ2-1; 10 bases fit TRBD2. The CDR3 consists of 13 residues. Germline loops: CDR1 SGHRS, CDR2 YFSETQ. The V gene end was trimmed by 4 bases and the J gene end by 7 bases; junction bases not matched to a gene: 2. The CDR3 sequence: CASSLAGVNEQFF. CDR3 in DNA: TGCGCCAGCAGCCTAGCGGGAGTTAATGAGCAGTTCTTC.

For the CDR3, the DNA is TGTGCCAGCAGCTTGGTTTGGCGGGAGAACACCGGGGAGCTGTTTTTT. This encodes CASSLVWRENTGELFF. This chain connects TRBV5-6 to TRBJ2-2; D possibly corresponds to TRBD2 (6 bases). CDR1 SGHDT and CDR2 YYEEEE come from the germline V gene. V lost 0 bases to trimming and J lost 1 base, with 10 bases between them. The CDR3 sequence is 16 residues long.

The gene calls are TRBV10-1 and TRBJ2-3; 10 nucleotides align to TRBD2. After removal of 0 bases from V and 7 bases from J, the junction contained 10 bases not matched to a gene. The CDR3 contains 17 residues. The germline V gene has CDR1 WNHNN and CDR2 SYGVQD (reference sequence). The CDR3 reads CASSESEGLAESNTQYF. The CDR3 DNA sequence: TGCGCCAGCAGTGAGTCGGAAGGACTAGCGGAATCAAATACGCAGTATTTT.

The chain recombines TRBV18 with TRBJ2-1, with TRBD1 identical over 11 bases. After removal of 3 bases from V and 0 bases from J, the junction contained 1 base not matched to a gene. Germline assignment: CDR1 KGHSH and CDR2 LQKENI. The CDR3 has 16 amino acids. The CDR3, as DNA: TGTGCCAGCTCACCCGGGACAGGGGGCTCCTACAATGAGCAGTTCTTC. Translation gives CASSPGTGGSYNEQFF.

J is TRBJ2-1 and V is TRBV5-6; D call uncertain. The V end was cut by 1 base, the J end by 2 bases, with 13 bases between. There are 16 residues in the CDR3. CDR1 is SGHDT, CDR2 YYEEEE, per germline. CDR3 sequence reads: CASSLLGPLPYNEQFF. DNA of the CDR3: TGTGCCAGCAGCTTGCTCGGTCCTTTGCCCTACAATGAGCAGTTCTTC.

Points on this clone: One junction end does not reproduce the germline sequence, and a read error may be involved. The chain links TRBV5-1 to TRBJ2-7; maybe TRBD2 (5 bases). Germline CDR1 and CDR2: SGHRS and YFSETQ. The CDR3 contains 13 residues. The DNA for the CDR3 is TGCGCCAGCAGTTTGGGCCGGGGAGTCGAGCAGTACTTC. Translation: CASSLGRGVEQYF. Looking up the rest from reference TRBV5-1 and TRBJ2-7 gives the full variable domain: KAGVTQTPRYLIKTRGQQVTLSCSPISGHRSVSWYQQTPGQGLQFLFEYFSETQRNKGNFPGRFSGRQFSNSRSEMNVSTLELGDSALYLCASSLGRGVEQYFGPGTRLTVT.

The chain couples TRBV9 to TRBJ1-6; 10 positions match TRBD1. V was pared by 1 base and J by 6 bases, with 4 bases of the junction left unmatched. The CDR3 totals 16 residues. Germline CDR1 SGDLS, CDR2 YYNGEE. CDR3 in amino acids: CASSVSGTGANSPLHF. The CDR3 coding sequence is TGTGCCAGCAGCGTATCCGGGACAGGGGCTAATTCACCCCTCCACTTT.

The CDR3 nucleotides are TGTGCCAGCAGTGCAAGGGGGGCCACAGGGGCCTATGGCTACACCTTC. This sequence encodes CASSARGATGAYGYTF. The gene calls are TRBV6-1 and TRBJ1-2; 7 nucleotides match TRBD1. J was trimmed by 4 bases and V by 4 bases; bases with no gene match: 12. CDR3 size: 16 residues. Germline assignment: CDR1 MNHNS and CDR2 SASEGT.

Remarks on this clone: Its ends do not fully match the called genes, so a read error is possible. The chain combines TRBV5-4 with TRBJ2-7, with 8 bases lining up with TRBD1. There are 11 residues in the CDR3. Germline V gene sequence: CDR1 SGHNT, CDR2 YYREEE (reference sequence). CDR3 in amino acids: CASSLLGQGNF. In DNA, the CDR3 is TGTGCCAGCAGCTTGTTAGGACAGGGAAACTTC.

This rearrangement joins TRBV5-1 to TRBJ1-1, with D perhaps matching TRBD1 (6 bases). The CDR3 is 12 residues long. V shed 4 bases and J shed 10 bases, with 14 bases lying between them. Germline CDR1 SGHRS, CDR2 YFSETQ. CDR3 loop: CASSERRGAAFF. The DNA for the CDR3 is TGCGCCAGCAGCGAACGACGGGGGGCAGCTTTCTTT.

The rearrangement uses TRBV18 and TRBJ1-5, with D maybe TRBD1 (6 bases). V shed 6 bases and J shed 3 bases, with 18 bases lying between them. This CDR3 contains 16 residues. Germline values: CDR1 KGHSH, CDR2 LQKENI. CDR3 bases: TGTGCCAGCTCCCCTCAGTCCGGGACAAACAATCAGCCCCAGCATTTT. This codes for CASSPQSGTNNQPQHF. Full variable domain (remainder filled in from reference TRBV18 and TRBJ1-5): NAGVMQNPRHLVRRRGQEARLRCSPMKGHSHVYWYRQLPEEGLKFMVYLQKENIIDESGMPKERFSAEFPKEGPSILRIQQVVRGDSAAYFCASSPQSGTNNQPQHFGDGTRLSIL.

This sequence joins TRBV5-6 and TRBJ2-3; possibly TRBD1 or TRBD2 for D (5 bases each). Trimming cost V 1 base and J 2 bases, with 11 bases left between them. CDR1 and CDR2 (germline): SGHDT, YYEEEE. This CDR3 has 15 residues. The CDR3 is CASSLPGTYTDTQYF. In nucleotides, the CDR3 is TGTGCCAGCAGCTTGCCCGGGACCTACACAGATACGCAGTATTTT.

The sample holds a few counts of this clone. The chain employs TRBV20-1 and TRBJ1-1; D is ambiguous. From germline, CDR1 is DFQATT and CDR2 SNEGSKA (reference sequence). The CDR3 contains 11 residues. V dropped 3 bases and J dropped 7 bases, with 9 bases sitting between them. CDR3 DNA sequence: TGCAGTGCTAGGCCTCAGATTGAAGCTTTCTTT. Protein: CSARPQIEAFF.

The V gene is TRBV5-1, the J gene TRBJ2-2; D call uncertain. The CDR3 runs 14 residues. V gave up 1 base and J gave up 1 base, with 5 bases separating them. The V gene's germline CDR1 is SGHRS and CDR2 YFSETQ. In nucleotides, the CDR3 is TGCGCCAGCAGCTTGCAGGAGAACACCGGGGAGCTGTTTTTT. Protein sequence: CASSLQENTGELFF.